This TCR beta chain was retrieved from a study of cytomegalovirus exposure and HLA in healthy donors. Findings and limits, study-wide: In an earlier analysis, most TCR beta V segments were productive about 87% or about 30% of the time. TCR beta chains numbering more than 150 were designated cytomegalovirus-associated. In a later analysis, HLA-associated TCR beta chains were more clonally expanded than equally common others.

As concerns this clone: Its specificity is unknown.

Trimming shortened V by 6 bases and J by 6 bases, and 12 bases separated the two germline ends. The germline V gene encodes CDR1 MDHEN and CDR2 SYDVKM. CDR3 length: 13 amino acids. It was with 60 Vbeta and 13 Jbeta primers that the PCR ran. TCRdb's table, derived via immunoSEQ multiplex PCR, lists solely in-frame clones and lacks some. The sample consists of fewer than 200,000 clones, roughly 84% of them appearing once. Material for sequencing was PBMCs. The TCR was taken from a male donor in good health and CMV-seronegative. The chain recombines TRBV28 with TRBJ2-1; D not certain. The CDR3 DNA reads TGTGCCAGCAGAGTACCAGTCTCCAATGAGCAGTTCTTC. Translated, it gives CASRVPVSNEQFF.